These 13 T cell receptor beta chains originate from one sample sequenced in a study of blood T cell repertoires in COVID-19. Method: immunoSEQ multiplex PCR; TCRdb's copy keeps in-frame clones and lacks some. The sample contains about 78,000 clones, around 90% of which appear only once. Sequencing used peripheral blood. These receptors originate from a woman aged 50 to 65 in a cohort sampled during active COVID-19.

CDR3 amino acids: CASSLGLAHDTQYF. CDR3 nucleotide sequence: TGTGCCAGCAGTCTCGGACTAGCTCACGATACGCAGTATTTT. The chain carries TRBV28 and TRBJ2-3; 8 positions match TRBD2. V lost 5 bases to trimming and J lost 6 bases; unmatched junction nucleotides: 7. The CDR3 is 14 amino acids. CDR1 MDHEN and CDR2 SYDVKM come from the germline V gene.

The table lists this clone with many counts. The V gene is TRBV27, the J gene TRBJ1-2; no definite D call. Between the trimmed V and J ends, which lost 5 bases and 4 bases, there was a span of 14 bases. The CDR3 extends over 14 amino acids. From germline, CDR1 is MNHEY and CDR2 SMNVEV (reference sequence). The CDR3 sequence is CASSPGQDFYGYTF. CDR3 bases: TGTGCCAGCAGTCCAGGCCAGGATTTCTATGGCTACACCTTC.

This chain connects TRBV19 to TRBJ2-1, with 7 bases aligning to TRBD2. Germline-derived CDR1 and CDR2 are LNHDA and SQIVND (reference sequence). CDR3 length equals 17 residues. Unmatched junction bases numbered 14, after V lost 3 bases and J lost 6 bases. CDR3 nucleotides: TGTGCCAGTAGTATTGGTGGAGGCAGGAGCGGGATCAATGAGCAGTTCTTC. Encoded protein: CASSIGGGRSGINEQFF.

The chain employs TRBV7-9 and TRBJ2-7, with TRBD2 as a possible D gene (6 bases). The CDR3 loop spans 14 amino acids. Germline loops: CDR1 SEHNR, CDR2 FQNEAQ (reference sequence). Trimming shortened V by 4 bases and J by 5 bases, and 15 bases separated the two germline ends. The CDR3 is CASSSPQGGNEQYF. DNA for the CDR3: TGTGCCAGCAGCTCCCCCCAGGGAGGCAACGAGCAGTACTTC.

The chain is built from TRBV4-1 and TRBJ1-1; possibly TRBD1 for D (5 bases). The germline V gene encodes CDR1 MGHRA and CDR2 YSYEKL. The CDR3 is 13 amino acids. V shed 4 bases and J shed 1 base, with 7 bases lying between them. The CDR3 loop reads CASSPGGNTEAFF. CDR3 nucleotide sequence: TGCGCCAGCAGCCCCGGGGGGAACACTGAAGCTTTCTTT.

The V call is TRBV15, the J call TRBJ2-7; TRBD2 is a possible D gene (6 bases). Trimming cost V 0 bases and J 3 bases, with 9 bases left between them. This CDR3 region has 14 residues. CDR1 is LNHNV and CDR2 is YYDKDF in the germline V gene (reference sequence). CDR3 coding DNA: TGTGCCACCAGCAGAGAGGGGGGAGGCTACGAGCAGTACTTC. Protein product: CATSREGGGYEQYF.

This chain connects TRBV18 to TRBJ1-5; tentatively, D is TRBD1 (6 bases). Per the germline V gene, CDR1 is KGHSH and CDR2 is LQKENI. The CDR3 consists of 15 residues. Trimming took 2 bases from V and 0 from J, leaving 8 bases between them. CDR3 nucleotides: TGTGCCAGCTCACCATCGGACAGTAGCAATCAGCCCCAGCATTTT. Protein product: CASSPSDSSNQPQHF.

This sequence joins TRBV4-1 and TRBJ1-3; no reliable D call. The V gene lost 4 bases and the J gene lost 7 bases, with 11 bases spanning the gap. This CDR3 has 13 amino acids. Germline lookup yields CDR1 MGHRA and CDR2 YSYEKL. The CDR3 loop is CASSRESANTIYF. CDR3 in DNA: TGCGCCAGCAGCCGAGAGTCCGCGAACACCATATATTTT.

This chain links TRBV15 with TRBJ2-7; tentatively, D is TRBD1 (6 bases). This CDR3 has 13 residues. Germline loops: CDR1 LNHNV, CDR2 YYDKDF (reference sequence). The V end lost 0 bases, the J end lost 5 bases, and 8 bases lay between the germline ends. CDR3 DNA sequence: TGTGCCACCAGCAGAGACAGGGGAAACGAGCAGTACTTC. Translating gives CATSRDRGNEQYF.

This clone was seen more than once but under ten times. This chain joins TRBV11-3 and TRBJ2-6; 7 bases line up with TRBD2. The CDR3 loop spans 18 amino acids. CDR1 and CDR2 (germline): SGHNT, YENEEA. With 3 bases clipped from V and 1 base from J, the junction kept 9 bases outside the gene matches. CDR3 residues: CASSFGSGRQSGANVLTF. CDR3 in DNA: TGTGCCAGCAGCTTTGGTAGCGGGCGCCAATCTGGGGCCAACGTCCTGACTTTC. Combining the CDR3 with reference TRBV11-3 and TRBJ2-6 gives the whole variable domain EAGVVQSPRYKIIEKKQPVAFWCNPISGHNTLYWYLQNLGQGPELLIRYENEEAVDDSQLPKDRFSAERLKGVDSTLKIQPAELGDSAVYLCASSFGSGRQSGANVLTFGAGSRLTVL.

This chain joins TRBV5-4 and TRBJ1-6; tentative D call: TRBD1 (5 bases). V lost 0 bases, J lost 7 bases, and 11 bases lay in between. There are 15 residues in the CDR3. Germline V gene sequence: CDR1 SGHNT, CDR2 YYREEE (reference sequence). The CDR3 region is CASSLGGVVNSPLHF. The CDR3 bases are TGTGCCAGCAGCTTGGGGGGGGTAGTCAATTCACCCCTCCACTTT.

In this sample, this clone turned up a few times. The chain links TRBV2 to TRBJ2-7, with no clear D. This CDR3 is 12 amino acids long. V was clipped by 8 bases and J by 3 bases, with 11 bases between them. CDR1 SNHLY and CDR2 FYNNEI come from the germline V gene. CDR3 residues: CASSKIGYEQYF. Here the CDR3 DNA reads TGTGCCAGCTCGAAGATCGGCTACGAGCAGTACTTC.

V is TRBV5-1 and J is TRBJ2-1; 10 bases map to TRBD2. Trimming cost V 3 bases and J 5 bases; bases outside gene matches: 5. This CDR3 region has 15 residues. Germline CDR1 SGHRS, CDR2 YFSETQ. The CDR3 nucleotides are TGCGCCAGCAGCTGGACTAGCGGATTAAACAATGAGCAGTTCTTC. It yields the protein CASSWTSGLNNEQFF.